This TCR beta chain was profiled in a study of cytomegalovirus exposure and HLA in healthy donors. Sampled while nominally healthy, donors likely had unrecorded immune exposures. This clone was picked up a small number of times. The primer mix had 60 Vbeta and 13 Jbeta primers. Sequencing was performed with immunoSEQ multiplex PCR; in TCRdb, only in-frame clones are kept and a portion is missing. Among more than 130,000 clones, roughly four fifths were seen once, and the ten largest hold approximately 14%. Germline CDR1 reads MGHRA; CDR2 reads YSYEKL. The CDR3 is 11 amino acids. V was trimmed by 3 bases and J by 5 bases, leaving 4 bases between them.

The chain is built from TRBV4-1 and TRBJ2-5; D gene ambiguous. This clonotype was obtained from a human donor in good health. The specimen was PBMCs. CDR3 in DNA: TGCGCCAGCAGCCACGGGGAGACCCAGTACTTC. Its protein product is CASSHGETQYF.